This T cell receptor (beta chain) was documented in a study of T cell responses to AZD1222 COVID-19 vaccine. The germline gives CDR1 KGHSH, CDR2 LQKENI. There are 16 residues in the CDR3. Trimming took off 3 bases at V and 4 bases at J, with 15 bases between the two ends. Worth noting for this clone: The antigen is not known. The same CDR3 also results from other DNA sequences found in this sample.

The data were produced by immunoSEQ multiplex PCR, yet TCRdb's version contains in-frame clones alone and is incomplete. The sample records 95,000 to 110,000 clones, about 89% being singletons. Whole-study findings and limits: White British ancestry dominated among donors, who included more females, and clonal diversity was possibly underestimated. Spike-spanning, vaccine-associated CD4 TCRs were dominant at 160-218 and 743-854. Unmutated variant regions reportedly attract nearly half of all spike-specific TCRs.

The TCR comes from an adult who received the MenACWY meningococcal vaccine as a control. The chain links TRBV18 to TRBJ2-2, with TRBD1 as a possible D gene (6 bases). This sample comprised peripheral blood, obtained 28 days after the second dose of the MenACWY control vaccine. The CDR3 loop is CASSPRAQGPTGELFF. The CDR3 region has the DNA TGTGCCAGCTCACCCCGGGCGCAGGGGCCCACCGGGGAGCTGTTTTTT.